This T cell receptor beta chain was identified in a study of OX40 agonist ivuxolimab in advanced cancers. Study-level background: Mean age 60 years, range roughly 20 to 85; 82.7% male. Study-wide points: Fewer expanded clones were found on average in CD4+ than in CD8+ T cells.

Researchers took blood at baseline, on cycle 4 day 1, and on cycle 7 day 1. Regarding this clone: Its antigen is currently unknown.

The CDR3 is 12 residues long. The germline V and J ends were trimmed by 4 bases and 5 bases, with 11 bases remaining between them. Germline V gives CDR1 SQVTM, CDR2 ANQGSEA. Libraries were prepared by immunoSEQ multiplex PCR; TCRdb keeps only in-frame clonotypes and omits some of them. Among roughly 26,000 clones listed, roughly 85% were seen once. This material consisted of CD4+ or CD8+ T cells sorted from blood, taken in a trial of the OX40 agonist ivuxolimab. The sequence was obtained from an adult with an advanced solid tumor such as melanoma, head and neck, liver or kidney cancer. This sequence joins TRBV29-1 and TRBJ2-5; weak D call: TRBD2 (6 bases). The CDR3 protein is CSVVGGGETQYF. CDR3 coding DNA: TGCAGCGTTGTCGGGGGTGGGGAGACCCAGTACTTC.